The 4 T cell receptor beta chains given below trace back to one sample, sequenced in a study of blood T cell repertoires in COVID-19. The repertoire was sequenced with immunoSEQ multiplex PCR; TCRdb's copy has only in-frame clones and lacks some. The profile shows roughly 150,000 clones, 88% of them singletons. The specimen sequenced was peripheral blood. Receptors originate from a woman in her 70s with acute or convalescent COVID-19.

V and J are TRBV28 and TRBJ2-5; D may be TRBD1 (6 bases). Deletions cut 4 bases from V and 5 bases from J, with 14 bases between. This CDR3 has 14 residues. Germline values: CDR1 MDHEN, CDR2 SYDVKM. This CDR3 is CASSSAGDTETQYF. The CDR3 region has the DNA TGTGCCAGCAGTTCGGCAGGGGATACGGAGACCCAGTACTTC.

The chain joins TRBV19 to TRBJ2-1; D remains unclear. This CDR3 is 15 amino acids long. Germline CDR1 reads LNHDA; CDR2 reads SQIVND (reference sequence). The V gene lost 7 bases and the J gene lost 4 bases, with 17 bases spanning the gap. The CDR3 loop is CASTPYSSSYNEQFF. The DNA for the CDR3 is TGTGCCAGTACCCCCTATAGCTCCTCATACAATGAGCAGTTCTTC.

The chain carries TRBV7-2 and TRBJ1-2, with D maybe TRBD1 (6 bases). The CDR3 runs to 14 residues. V gave up 5 bases and J gave up 7 bases, with 17 bases separating them. Germline lookup yields CDR1 SGHTA and CDR2 FQGNSA. This chain's CDR3 is CASSQHQGIGGYTF. The CDR3, as DNA: TGTGCCAGCAGCCAACACCAGGGGATCGGTGGCTACACCTTC.

The rearrangement uses TRBV5-1 and TRBJ1-6, with D possibly matching TRBD1 (5 bases). Germline CDR1 SGHRS, CDR2 YFSETQ. V dropped 3 bases and J dropped 7 bases, with 11 bases sitting between them. The CDR3 totals 14 residues. Written as DNA, the CDR3 is TGCGCCAGCAGCTCACAGGTGGAGAATTCACCCCTCCACTTT. It specifies CASSSQVENSPLHF.